The 20 T cell receptor beta chains in this list originate from one sample, sequenced in a study of blood T cell repertoires in COVID-19. Sequenced by immunoSEQ multiplex PCR; TCRdb stores in-frame clones only, minus some. The data contain 43,000 or so clones, 82% of them singletons. The material sequenced was peripheral blood. Receptors were obtained from an older woman with acute or convalescent COVID-19.

This rearrangement joins TRBV10-3 to TRBJ1-1; the match to TRBD1 covers 8 bases. Trimming cost V 3 bases and J 2 bases; bases outside gene matches: 5. The CDR3 contains 15 residues. Germline CDR1 ENHRY, CDR2 SYGVKD. The CDR3: CAISDGRGLNTEAFF. DNA for the CDR3: TGTGCCATCAGTGACGGCAGGGGGCTAAACACTGAAGCTTTCTTT.

The chain joins TRBV20-1 to TRBJ1-5; D ambiguous. V lost 3 bases and J lost 3, with 24 bases in between. Germline values: CDR1 DFQATT, CDR2 SNEGSKA (reference sequence). The CDR3 covers 18 residues. CDR3 in DNA: TGCAGTGCTAGTCCATTGAGGGCCGCGGACGGCTTCAATCAGCCCCAGCATTTT. This encodes CSASPLRAADGFNQPQHF.

The chain has TRBV19 and TRBJ1-4; D is perhaps TRBD1 (6 bases). The CDR3 has 14 amino acids. Germline-derived CDR1 and CDR2 are LNHDA and SQIVND (reference sequence). V lost 8 bases to trimming and J lost 8 bases, with 18 bases between them. The DNA of the CDR3 is TGTGCCAGTTCAAGGGGAGGGGGAGGAGAAAAACTGTTTTTT. Its protein product is CASSRGGGGEKLFF.

This clone was observed a single time. The chain has TRBV3-1 (or the pseudogene TRBV3-2) and TRBJ2-7; possibly TRBD1 for D (7 bases). CDR3 size: 15 residues. The V and J ends lost 2 bases and 6 bases respectively, with 17 bases between them. Germline CDR1 reads LGHDT; CDR2 reads YNNKEL (reference sequence). The CDR3 reads CASSQRGAGGREQYF. CDR3 nucleotide sequence: TGTGCCAGCAGCCAACGCGGGGCAGGGGGACGCGAGCAGTACTTC.

V gene TRBV5-1 combines with J gene TRBJ2-1; the match to TRBD2 covers 10 bases. CDR3 length: 15 residues. Germline-derived CDR1 and CDR2 are SGHRS and YFSETQ. V shed 0 bases, J shed 9 bases, and the junction held 6 bases outside the gene matches. CDR3 protein: CASSLVAGGEGEQFF. The CDR3 nucleotides read TGCGCCAGCAGCTTGGTAGCGGGGGGTGAGGGTGAGCAGTTCTTC. Full variable domain (remainder filled in from reference TRBV5-1 and TRBJ2-1): KAGVTQTPRYLIKTRGQQVTLSCSPISGHRSVSWYQQTPGQGLQFLFEYFSETQRNKGNFPGRFSGRQFSNSRSEMNVSTLELGDSALYLCASSLVAGGEGEQFFGPGTRLTVL.

This clone came up a few times. V usage is TRBV7-2 and J usage is TRBJ2-3, with 8 bases lining up with TRBD2. V trimming: 3 bases; J trimming: 0 bases; junction bases outside the gene matches: 2. CDR1 SGHTA and CDR2 FQGNSA come from the germline V gene. The CDR3 length is 15 residues. CDR3 region: CASSFAGGSTDTQYF. The DNA of the CDR3 is TGTGCCAGCAGCTTTGCGGGGGGAAGCACAGATACGCAGTATTTT. The full variable domain, its missing parts supplied by reference TRBV7-2 and TRBJ2-3, is GAGVSQSPSNKVTEKGKDVELRCDPISGHTALYWYRQSLGQGLEFLIYFQGNSAPDKSGLPSDRFSAERTGGSVSTLTIQRTQQEDSAVYLCASSFAGGSTDTQYFGPGTRLTVL.

This clone was seen once. The chain carries TRBV18 and TRBJ2-2, with D hard to call. Looked up from germline, CDR1 is KGHSH and CDR2 is LQKENI. The CDR3 has 15 amino acids. V was pared by 2 bases and J by 3 bases, with 10 bases between. CDR3 sequence reads: CASSPSRQDTGELFF. CDR3 coding DNA: TGTGCCAGCTCACCATCCAGGCAGGACACCGGGGAGCTGTTTTTT.

This rearrangement joins TRBV18 to TRBJ2-3, with 9 bases matching TRBD2. CDR3 size: 15 residues. Germline values: CDR1 KGHSH, CDR2 LQKENI. J was trimmed by 8 bases and V by 0 bases; bases with no gene match: 6. Written as DNA, the CDR3 is TGTGCCAGCTCACCACCAGCGGGGGGCCCCCGTACGCAGTATTTT. Translated: CASSPPAGGPRTQYF.

The chain recombines TRBV6-6 with TRBJ2-2; TRBD2 matches at 9 bases. The germline V gene encodes CDR1 MNHNY and CDR2 SVGAGI (reference sequence). With V trimmed by 0 bases and J by 6 bases, 5 bases remained unmatched. The CDR3 has 16 amino acids. CDR3 sequence (DNA): TGTGCCAGCAGTTACTCGAAAGTAGCGGGGGCCGGGGAGCTGTTTTTT. This translates into CASSYSKVAGAGELFF.

V is TRBV6-1 and J is TRBJ1-1, with 8 bases identical to TRBD1. V lost 2 bases, J lost 5 bases, and 4 bases stayed unmatched. Germline assignment: CDR1 MNHNS and CDR2 SASEGT. The CDR3 totals 14 residues. In nucleotides, the CDR3 is TGTGCCAGCAGTGAAAGGACAGGGTGGACTGAAGCTTTCTTT. Translated: CASSERTGWTEAFF.

The CDR3: CASGLPGTRRFNEQFF. The CDR3 nucleotides are TGTGCTAGTGGTTTGCCGGGGACTAGGAGGTTCAATGAGCAGTTCTTC. The chain carries TRBV12-5 and TRBJ2-1; 8 nucleotides match TRBD2. The CDR3 spans 16 residues. Trimming removed 2 bases from V and 6 bases from J; junction bases left unmatched: 9. Germline CDR1 is LGHNT and CDR2 is FRNRAP.

The chain joins TRBV7-9 to TRBJ2-7, with 7 positions matching TRBD2. The V gene's germline CDR1 is SEHNR and CDR2 FQNEAQ (reference sequence). V lost 5 bases to trimming and J lost 6 bases; unmatched junction nucleotides: 7. The CDR3 sequence is 13 residues long. For the CDR3, the DNA is TGTGCCAGCAGCCTCGATGGGGAGGGCGAGCAGTACTTC. Protein sequence: CASSLDGEGEQYF.

The genes are TRBV5-1 and TRBJ2-3; 8 bases line up with TRBD2. Germline V CDR1 and CDR2: SGHRS, YFSETQ. The CDR3 spans 15 residues. V trimming: 6 bases; J trimming: 2 bases; junction bases outside the gene matches: 8. CDR3 sequence: CASMGGGGNTDTQYF. As DNA, the CDR3 is TGCGCCAGCATGGGTGGCGGGGGGAACACAGATACGCAGTATTTT.

The chain joins TRBV18 to TRBJ1-1; D gene ambiguous. Per germline, CDR1 KGHSH and CDR2 LQKENI. The V gene lost 0 bases and the J gene lost 4 bases, with 3 bases spanning the gap. The CDR3 sequence is 12 residues long. The CDR3 reads CASSPPSTEAFF. CDR3 bases: TGTGCCAGCTCACCACCGAGCACTGAAGCTTTCTTT.

The rearrangement uses TRBV6-5 and TRBJ2-7, with TRBD2 identical over 7 bases. The germline gives CDR1 MNHEY, CDR2 SVGAGI. The CDR3 has 13 amino acids. With V trimmed by 8 bases and J by 3 bases, 7 bases remained unmatched. The CDR3 coding sequence is TGTGCCAGCGTGAGGCCGGGGGGCTACGAGCAGTACTTC. Translating it yields CASVRPGGYEQYF.

The chain joins TRBV10-2 to TRBJ1-2; TRBD1 is a possible D gene (5 bases). This CDR3 is built from 16 residues. The V end lost 4 bases, the J end lost 8 bases, and 23 bases lay between the germline ends. The germline gives CDR1 WSHSY, CDR2 SAAADI. DNA for the CDR3: TGCGCCAGCAGTGCGGACGTCAGGGCCCTAACTTCCGGCTACACCTTC. Translated: CASSADVRALTSGYTF.

The chain uses TRBV19 and TRBJ1-4; TRBD1 is a possible D gene (6 bases). Germline V gene lookup returns CDR1 LNHDA and CDR2 SQIVND (reference sequence). This CDR3 spans 14 amino acids. Trimming left V 3 bases short and J 7 bases short, with 12 bases between. This CDR3 reads CASSIQGKGEKLFF. CDR3 nucleotide sequence: TGTGCCAGTAGTATTCAGGGGAAAGGTGAAAAACTGTTTTTT.

The chain has TRBV7-8 and TRBJ1-1, with D perhaps matching TRBD1 (5 bases). Germline values: CDR1 SGHVS, CDR2 FQNEAQ. Trimming removed 0 bases at V and 4 bases at J, with 9 bases between. This CDR3 is 14 amino acids long. CDR3 sequence (DNA): TGTGCCAGCAGCTTAGCGTATCAGGGCACTGAAGCTTTCTTT. It is translated as CASSLAYQGTEAFF. Full variable domain (remainder filled in from reference TRBV7-8 and TRBJ1-1): GAGVSQSPRYKVAKRGQDVALRCDPISGHVSLFWYQQALGQGPEFLTYFQNEAQLDKSGLPSDRFFAERPEGSVSTLKIQRTQQEDSAVYLCASSLAYQGTEAFFGQGTRLTVV.

The gene calls are TRBV19 and TRBJ2-3, with 13 positions matching TRBD2. Trimming removed 6 bases from V and 4 bases from J; junction bases left unmatched: 4. The CDR3 length is 15 residues. In germline, CDR1 is LNHDA, CDR2 SQIVND (reference sequence). In nucleotides, the CDR3 is TGTGCCAGTAGCCTACTAGCGGGGGGGTCAGATACGCAGTATTTT. It encodes CASSLLAGGSDTQYF.

The DNA of the CDR3 is TGTGCCAGCAGCCAGAGGGCTATTGGAAACACCATATATTTT. Its protein is CASSQRAIGNTIYF. The chain carries TRBV5-6 and TRBJ1-3; the D is unclear. The CDR3 extends over 14 amino acids. Between the trimmed V and J ends, which lost 4 bases and 3 bases, there was a span of 11 bases. Germline values: CDR1 SGHDT, CDR2 YYEEEE.